These T cell receptor beta chains were read from a single sample in a study of post-analysis software for immune sequencing data. TCRdb reprocessed the PCR reads with MiXCR, giving one entry per CDR3 protein. The repertoire has hundreds of thousands of distinct CDR3 sequences, about 32% of them found once; the top ten carry approximately 0.55%. Input material: blood. These receptors all stem from a girl under 18 with multiple sclerosis. CDR3s include the opening cysteine and the closing phenylalanine or tryptophan. D genes are given only for firm matches. Expanded clones get a size class; other rows say once, few or many, or leave the size out.

V gene	clone size	D gene	J gene	CDR3 length	CDR3 DNA	CDR3 protein
TRBV24-1	few	TRBD1	TRBJ2-1	12	TGTGCCACCGAAACAGGGGCGAGTGAGCAGTTCTTC	CATETGASEQFF
TRBV28	NA	NA	TRBJ2-1	17	TGTGCCAGCAGTTTTTTAAAGGGGATTCAACGCTTAAATGAGCAGTTCTTC	CASSFLKGIQRLNEQFF
TRBV6-5	few	NA	TRBJ2-5	14	TGTGCCAGCAGTCGGCAGGTTCCTTGGGGGACCCAGTACTTC	CASSRQVPWGTQYF
TRBV6-5	NA	NA	TRBJ2-5	12	TGTGCCAGCAGTTCAATTAACAATGAGCAGTACTTC	CASSSINNEQYF
TRBV28	few	NA	TRBJ2-7	11	TGTGCCAGCCGCGACGGGATCGAGCAGTACTTC	CASRDGIEQYF
TRBV5-1	NA	NA	TRBJ2-1	14	TGCGCCAGCAGCGTGGGAGGACAGTACAATGAGCAGTTCTTC	CASSVGGQYNEQFF
TRBV7-9	NA	NA	TRBJ2-1	13	TGTGCCAGCAGCGGGCAGATCTACAAAGAGCAGTTCTTC	CASSGQIYKEQFF
TRBV6-5	NA	NA	TRBJ1-6	14	TGTGCCAGCCATCGAGTAGCAGGGTCTTCGCCCCTCCACTTT	CASHRVAGSSPLHF
TRBV5-1	NA	TRBD2	TRBJ2-3	17	TGCGCCAGCAGCCCCTCGGTAGCGGGCGCTAGCACAGATACGCAGTATTTT	CASSPSVAGASTDTQYF
TRBV18	NA	TRBD1	TRBJ2-5	14	TGTGCCAGCTCACACGGGACAGGGGTCGAGACCCAGTACTTC	CASSHGTGVETQYF
TRBV7-2	NA	NA	TRBJ2-6	15	TGTGCCAGCAGCTTAAGTATCGCTGGGGCCAACGTCCTGACTTTC	CASSLSIAGANVLTF
TRBV28	NA	NA	TRBJ2-1	15	TGTGCCAGCAGTGACTCAGGACAGCCCTACAATGAGCAGTTCTTC	CASSDSGQPYNEQFF
TRBV5-1	few	NA	TRBJ2-1	14	TGCGCCAGCAGCCGAAGCAGCTCCTACAATGAGCAGTTCTTC	CASSRSSSYNEQFF
TRBV15	few	NA	TRBJ1-1	15	TGTGCCACCAGCCGACGACTTCAAATGAACACTGAAGCTTTCTTT	CATSRRLQMNTEAFF
TRBV7-9	NA	NA	TRBJ1-2	12	TGTGCCAGCAGCTTGCAGGGCGTTGGCTACACCTTC	CASSLQGVGYTF
TRBV2	few	NA	TRBJ1-6	15	TGTGCCAGCAGCGGACTTGGCTCCTATAATTCACCCCTCCACTTT	CASSGLGSYNSPLHF
TRBV9	NA	NA	TRBJ2-2	14	TGTGCCAGCAGCCAGGCGGTAGGAACCGGGGAGCTGTTTTTT	CASSQAVGTGELFF
TRBV5-6	NA	NA	TRBJ2-3	16	TGTGCCAGCAGCAACCTCCGGAACCGTCGGACAGATACGCAGTATTTT	CASSNLRNRRTDTQYF
TRBV10-3	few	TRBD2	TRBJ2-2	14	TGTGCCACTGGGACTAGCGGTGAGACCGGGGAGCTGTTTTTT	CATGTSGETGELFF
TRBV29-1	NA	NA	TRBJ1-4	11	TGCAGCGTTGACAAGGATGAAAAACTGTTTTTT	CSVDKDEKLFF
TRBV20-1	few	NA	TRBJ2-7	13	TGCAGTGCTAGCCGCGTACTAGCCTACGAGCAGTACTTC	CSASRVLAYEQYF
TRBV5-6	few	NA	TRBJ2-7	16	TGTGCCAGCAGCTTGGGTACGACTCCCTCTTCCTACGAGCAGTACTTC	CASSLGTTPSSYEQYF
TRBV2	few	NA	TRBJ2-4	14	TGTGCCAGCAGAAACGGCCGGGGGCATAACATTCAGTACTTC	CASRNGRGHNIQYF
TRBV4-2	NA	TRBD1	TRBJ1-3	17	TGTGCCAGCAGCCAAGATTTGCCAGGGGGCTCTGGAAACACCATATATTTT	CASSQDLPGGSGNTIYF
TRBV12-3/TRBV12-4	few	NA	TRBJ1-1	13	TGTGCCAGCAGTTTAATCTCGAGGGCTGAAGCTTTCTTT	CASSLISRAEAFF
TRBV20-1	NA	NA	TRBJ2-3	12	TGCAGTGCTTCCAGGGGCCCAGATACGCAGTATTTT	CSASRGPDTQYF
TRBV6-1	NA	NA	TRBJ2-3	15	TGTGCCAGCAGTGAAGCGCAGCATAGCACAGATACGCAGTATTTT	CASSEAQHSTDTQYF
TRBV20-1	many	NA	TRBJ1-2	15	TGCAGTGCTAGAGAAGATCCCAGGTTAGCTTACGGCTACACCTTC	CSAREDPRLAYGYTF
TRBV20-1	NA	NA	TRBJ2-5	13	TGCAGTGCTAGCCCTATGGATCAAGAGACCCGGTACTTC	CSASPMDQETRYF
TRBV5-1	NA	NA	TRBJ1-1	14	TGCGCCAGCAGCTGCGGAGGGTTGAACACTGAAGCTTTCTTT	CASSCGGLNTEAFF
TRBV10-2	few	NA	TRBJ2-5	15	TGCGCCAGCACCCAGAGGAGAGTGGGGCAAGAGACCCAGTACTTC	CASTQRRVGQETQYF
TRBV7-2	few	NA	TRBJ2-7	17	TGTGCCAGCAGCTTAGTGGGTGGGCAGGGGATTGCCTACGAGCAGTACTTC	CASSLVGGQGIAYEQYF
TRBV28	few	TRBD1	TRBJ2-4	14	TGTGCCAGCAGTTTAATGGGACAGAAAAACATTCAGTACTTC	CASSLMGQKNIQYF
TRBV9	few	TRBD2	TRBJ2-3	16	TGTGCCAGCAGCGTAATAGCGGGGGGGCCTACAGATACGCAGTATTTT	CASSVIAGGPTDTQYF
TRBV20-1	NA	NA	TRBJ2-3	11	TGCAGTGCCATCATCGGGGACACGCAGTATTTT	CSAIIGDTQYF